This TCR beta chain was sequenced for a study of early T cells in non-severe SARS-CoV-2 infection. Study overall: Sequencing used unsorted whole-blood bulk RNA, so chains lack pairing. Findings of the study overall: Matches to VDJdb favored anti-spike CD8 responses and missed private and CD4 specificities.

Ten or more counts support this clonotype. Antigen unknown. Unique molecular identifiers were added to individual cDNA molecules. A single record per CDR3 protein comes from TCRdb applying MiXCR to the 5' RACE reads. Altogether approximately 73,000 distinct CDR3 sequences are present, over 10% being singletons, with the ten largest covering approximately 1.1%. Germline CDR1 reads MNHEY; CDR2 reads SMNVEV (reference sequence). With 3 bases removed from V and 10 bases from J, the gap between germline ends came to 0 bases. The CDR3 spans 8 residues. The rearrangement uses TRBV27 and TRBJ1-2, with unresolved D. The sequence came from an adult who was a healthcare worker with PCR-confirmed SARS-CoV-2 infection or an uninfected control (not recorded which). Sequenced sample: whole blood. DNA for the CDR3: TGTGCCAGCAGTTTCTACACCTTC. It translates to CASSFYTF.